One sample yielded the 21 T cell receptor beta chains listed below, sequenced in a study of beta chain features in type 1 diabetes. For these receptors, no antigen is known. Study results and limitations: When Type 1 diabetes patients were examined, their TCRB CDR3s proved moderately but significantly shorter in all four CD4+ subsets.

The whole isolated RNA underwent reverse transcription, so sequencing captured expressed TCRB transcripts. Generated by immunoSEQ multiplex PCR, the TCRdb table keeps only in-frame clones and is missing some. The sample has about 160,000 clones, approximately 8% seen once. Sequencing was done on a sample of central memory CD4+ T cells from blood. Receptors originate from a man between 18 and 35 years old with type 1 diabetes.

This clone was observed a handful of times. Other DNA sequences in the sample encode the same CDR3. The V and J genes are TRBV7-2 and TRBJ1-2; D is unresolved. Trimming cost V 1 base and J 3 bases, with 6 bases left between them. CDR1 and CDR2 (germline): SGHTA, FQGNSA. The CDR3 is made up of 13 amino acids. This CDR3 is CASSLDRYYGYTF. Written as DNA, the CDR3 is TGTGCCAGCAGCTTAGACAGATACTATGGCTACACCTTC. Full variable domain (rest looked up from reference TRBV7-2 and TRBJ1-2): GAGVSQSPSNKVTEKGKDVELRCDPISGHTALYWYRQSLGQGLEFLIYFQGNSAPDKSGLPSDRFSAERTGGSVSTLTIQRTQQEDSAVYLCASSLDRYYGYTFGSGTRLTVV.

This clone appeared a few times. The chain employs TRBV7-2 and TRBJ2-5; 8 nucleotides align to TRBD2. V shed 1 base and J 4 bases; nucleotides not matched to a gene: 5. In germline, CDR1 is SGHTA, CDR2 FQGNSA. The CDR3 is 15 residues long. The CDR3 protein is CASSLGAGGGETQYF. The CDR3 DNA reads as TGTGCCAGCAGCTTAGGGGCGGGGGGCGGAGAGACCCAGTACTTC.

In this sample, this clone turned up a few times. The rearrangement joins TRBV6-1 to TRBJ2-5; 9 nucleotides agree with TRBD2. The V and J ends lost 6 bases and 5 bases, in that order; junction bases with no gene match: 10. The germline CDR1 and CDR2 sequences are MNHNS and SASEGT. The CDR3 is 15 residues long. The CDR3 sequence is CASRTGGGAWETQYF. CDR3 DNA: TGTGCCAGCAGAACTGGCGGGGGGGCGTGGGAGACCCAGTACTTC.

There are a few counts of this clone. This chain links TRBV27 with TRBJ2-7, with D possibly TRBD1 on 5 matching bases. CDR3 length: 17 amino acids. Trimming took off 1 base at V and 2 bases at J, with 18 bases between the two ends. Looked up from germline, CDR1 is MNHEY and CDR2 is SMNVEV (reference sequence). This CDR3 reads CASSLYRLGQSAYEQYF. The CDR3 nucleotides read TGTGCCAGCAGTTTATATCGGTTGGGGCAATCGGCCTACGAGCAGTACTTC.

This clone was seen at least ten times. CDR3 in amino acids: CSVEGLAGADEQFF. CDR3 DNA sequence: TGCAGCGTAGAGGGTCTAGCGGGAGCGGATGAGCAGTTCTTC. The rearrangement links TRBV29-1 to TRBJ2-1; 10 nucleotides match TRBD2. CDR1 SQVTM and CDR2 ANQGSEA come from the germline V gene. CDR3 length: 14 amino acids. V was pared by 6 bases and J by 8 bases, with 10 bases of the junction left unmatched.

This clone turned up a few times. V usage is TRBV5-6 and J usage is TRBJ1-6; the D gene is possibly TRBD1 (5 bases). Trimming shortened V by 0 bases and J by 7 bases, and 14 bases separated the two germline ends. Germline lookup yields CDR1 SGHDT and CDR2 YYEEEE. The CDR3 totals 16 residues. The CDR3 coding sequence is TGTGCCAGCAGCTTGGTCGGGTCAGGGTGGAATTCACCCCTCCACTTT. Translating gives CASSLVGSGWNSPLHF.

The rearrangement uses TRBV9 and TRBJ2-4; TRBD2 might be the D (5 bases). Germline V gene sequence: CDR1 SGDLS, CDR2 YYNGEE. This CDR3 is built from 16 residues. Deletions cut 0 bases from V and 1 base from J, with 11 bases between. The CDR3 protein is CASSVDSGIAKNIQYF. The CDR3, as DNA: TGTGCCAGCAGCGTAGATTCGGGGATCGCCAAAAACATTCAGTACTTC.

This clone was observed a few times. V usage is TRBV25-1 and J usage is TRBJ2-1; TRBD2 matches at 7 bases. CDR1 and CDR2 from the germline V gene are MGHDK and SYGVNS. With V trimmed by 2 bases and J by 0 bases, 1 base remained unmatched. The CDR3 extends over 15 amino acids. For the CDR3, the DNA is TGTGCCAGCAGTGAAGGCGGGAGCTCCTACAATGAGCAGTTCTTC. Translated, it gives CASSEGGSSYNEQFF.

The V and J genes are TRBV20-1 and TRBJ2-7, with no clear D. The CDR3 is made up of 10 amino acids. V was clipped by 6 bases and J by 2 bases, with 5 bases between them. Germline loops: CDR1 DFQATT, CDR2 SNEGSKA (reference sequence). CDR3 bases: TGCAGTGCCCTTACCTACGAGCAGTACTTC. Its protein product is CSALTYEQYF.

The rearrangement uses TRBV5-8 and TRBJ2-1; TRBD1 agrees at 8 bases. V was pared by 4 bases and J by 2 bases, with 11 bases of the junction left unmatched. The CDR3 runs 17 residues. From germline, CDR1 is SGHTS and CDR2 YDEGEE. The CDR3 loop reads CASSQTGDSSPYNEQFF. In DNA form, the CDR3 reads TGTGCCAGCAGCCAGACAGGGGATAGCTCACCCTACAATGAGCAGTTCTTC. Full variable domain (outside the CDR3, taken from reference TRBV5-8 and TRBJ2-1): EAGVTQSPTHLIKTRGQQATLRCSPISGHTSVYWYQQALGLGLQFLLWYDEGEERNRGNFPPRFSGRQFPNYSSELNVNALELEDSALYLCASSQTGDSSPYNEQFFGPGTRLTVL.

As for this clone: This CDR3 is also generated by other DNA sequences in the sample. The chain joins TRBV7-2 to TRBJ2-2; a possible D gene is TRBD2 (6 bases). The CDR3 covers 17 residues. Germline values: CDR1 SGHTA, CDR2 FQGNSA. The germline V and J ends were trimmed by 7 bases and 0 bases, with 18 bases remaining between them. DNA of the CDR3: TGTGCCAGCACCCTCCAGGGACGGGGGTCGAACACCGGGGAGCTGTTTTTT. Protein: CASTLQGRGSNTGELFF. Full variable domain (outside the CDR3, taken from reference TRBV7-2 and TRBJ2-2): GAGVSQSPSNKVTEKGKDVELRCDPISGHTALYWYRQSLGQGLEFLIYFQGNSAPDKSGLPSDRFSAERTGGSVSTLTIQRTQQEDSAVYLCASTLQGRGSNTGELFFGEGSRLTVL.

In this sample, this clone turned up a few times. The V and J genes are TRBV6-5 and TRBJ1-1, with D possibly matching TRBD1 (6 bases). The V gene lost 6 bases and the J gene lost 4 bases, with 18 bases spanning the gap. This CDR3 comprises 15 residues. Germline CDR1 reads MNHEY; CDR2 reads SVGAGI. The CDR3 DNA sequence: TGTGCCAGCAGCATAACCGACAGGTATAGCACTGAAGCTTTCTTT. It encodes CASSITDRYSTEAFF.

Ten or more counts support this clone. J is TRBJ2-1 and V is TRBV29-1; 9 bases map to TRBD2. This CDR3 region has 13 residues. CDR1 and CDR2 (germline): SQVTM, ANQGSEA. The ends lost 4 bases at V and 10 bases at J; junction bases unmatched: 8. The CDR3, as DNA: TGCAGCGTTGGGCCGCGGGGGGGATGGGAGCAGTTCTTC. Encoded protein: CSVGPRGGWEQFF.

The chain recombines TRBV5-1 with TRBJ2-1; D perhaps matches TRBD2 (5 bases). Germline-derived CDR1 and CDR2 are SGHRS and YFSETQ. This CDR3 has 17 residues. The ends were cut back, 4 bases at V and 6 bases at J, with 23 bases in the middle. Here the CDR3 reads CASSPDGNGIRPNEQFF. In nucleotides, the CDR3 is TGCGCCAGCAGCCCGGACGGGAATGGCATCCGGCCCAATGAGCAGTTCTTC.

The sample holds a few counts of this clone. The V call is TRBV6-5, the J call TRBJ2-7; D not certain. The V gene's germline CDR1 is MNHEY and CDR2 SVGAGI. V lost 6 bases to trimming and J lost 0 bases, with 12 bases between them. This CDR3 has 14 residues. CDR3 amino acids: CASRASSSSYEQYF. The DNA for the CDR3 is TGTGCCAGCAGGGCCAGTAGCAGCTCCTACGAGCAGTACTTC.

This chain uses TRBV28 with TRBJ2-3, with a tentative D call TRBD1 (6 bases). Trimming removed 3 bases at V and 8 bases at J, with 15 bases between. The germline V gene encodes CDR1 MDHEN and CDR2 SYDVKM. This CDR3 is built from 14 residues. This CDR3 is CASSLVQGVGTQYF. CDR3 in DNA: TGTGCCAGCAGTTTGGTACAGGGAGTAGGTACGCAGTATTTT.

This chain connects TRBV18 to TRBJ2-6; D is unresolved. V was cut by 2 bases and J by 0 bases, with 5 bases left in between. The CDR3 spans 15 residues. Germline values: CDR1 KGHSH, CDR2 LQKENI. Here the CDR3 DNA reads TGTGCCAGCTCACCAGTCGTCTCTGGGGCCAACGTCCTGACTTTC. Protein: CASSPVVSGANVLTF.

V and J are TRBV10-3 and TRBJ1-3; possibly TRBD1 for D (5 bases). Germline loops: CDR1 ENHRY, CDR2 SYGVKD. This CDR3 has 15 residues. The V end was cut by 6 bases, the J end by 0 bases, with 12 bases between. The CDR3 DNA reads as TGTGCCATCAGCGAAGACAGCGACTCTGGAAACACCATATATTTT. It translates to CAISEDSDSGNTIYF.

This clone was detected a few times. J is TRBJ2-7 and V is TRBV30, with 8 nucleotides matching TRBD1. The CDR3 covers 13 residues. V shed 0 bases and J 2 bases; nucleotides not matched to a gene: 0. The V gene's germline CDR1 is GTSNPN and CDR2 SVGIG (reference sequence). The CDR3 DNA sequence: TGTGCCTGGAGTGTACAGGGGGCCTACGAGCAGTACTTC. Translating it yields CAWSVQGAYEQYF.

The gene calls are TRBV2 and TRBJ2-5; 7 bases map to TRBD1. Gene TRBJ2-7 matches the end of the DNA better, so the J call may be wrong. Germline CDR1 SNHLY, CDR2 FYNNEI. The CDR3 covers 13 residues. The CDR3 loop reads CASSEGTGYEQYF. CDR3 nucleotide sequence: TGTGCCAGCAGTGAAGGGACAGGATACGAGCAGTACTTC.

The sample holds a few counts of this clone. This chain uses TRBV5-6 with TRBJ2-2; D is possibly TRBD2 (6 bases). V lost 3 bases and J 2 bases, leaving 14 bases between the germline ends. Germline V gene data show CDR1 as SGHDT and CDR2 as YYEEEE. The CDR3 runs 16 residues. The CDR3: CASSSWTGGNTGELFF. CDR3 nucleotide sequence: TGTGCCAGCAGCTCTTGGACCGGGGGTAACACCGGGGAGCTGTTTTTT.